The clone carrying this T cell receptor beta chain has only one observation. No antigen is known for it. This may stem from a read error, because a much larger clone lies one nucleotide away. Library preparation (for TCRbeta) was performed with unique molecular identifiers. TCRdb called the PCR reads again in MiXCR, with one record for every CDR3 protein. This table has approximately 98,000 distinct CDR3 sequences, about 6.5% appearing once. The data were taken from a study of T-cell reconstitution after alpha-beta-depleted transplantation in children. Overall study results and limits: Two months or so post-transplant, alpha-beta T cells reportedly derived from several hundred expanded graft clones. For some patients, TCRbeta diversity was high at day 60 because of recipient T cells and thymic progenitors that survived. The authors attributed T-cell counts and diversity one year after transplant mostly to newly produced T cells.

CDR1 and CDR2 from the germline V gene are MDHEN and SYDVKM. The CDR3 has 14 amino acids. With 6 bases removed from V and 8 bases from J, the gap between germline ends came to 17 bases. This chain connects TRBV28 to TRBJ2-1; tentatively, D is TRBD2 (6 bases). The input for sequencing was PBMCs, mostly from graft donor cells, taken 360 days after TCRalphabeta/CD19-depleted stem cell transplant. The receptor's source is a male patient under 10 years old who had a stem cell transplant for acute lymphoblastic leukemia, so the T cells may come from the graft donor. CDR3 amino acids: CASRPGGSNYEQFF. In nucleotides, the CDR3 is TGTGCCAGCAGACCAGGAGGGTCTAACTATGAGCAGTTCTTC.